This T cell receptor beta chain is from a study of blood T cell repertoires in COVID-19. Study-level background: T cells, B-cell-depleted T cells, or PBMCs supplied cDNA or gDNA.

In the authors' workflow: Reference gene primer amplification gave nucleated cell count estimates. Assay: immunoSEQ multiplex PCR; the TCRdb copy retains only in-frame clones and omits some. The DNA was the basis for D and trimming; V, J and clone size are from that table. The table includes about 120,000 clones, under 90% detected once. Input material: peripheral blood. The clonotype originates from a man in his 60s with acute or convalescent COVID-19.

The CDR3 sequence: CASSPRGSSYNEQFF. CDR3 sequence (DNA): TGTGCCAGCAGCCCCCGGGGTAGCTCCTACAATGAGCAGTTCTTC. The J gene is TRBJ2-1, the V gene TRBV7-9; D might be TRBD2 (5 bases). V gave up 5 bases and J gave up 0 bases, with 11 bases separating them. The CDR3 contains 15 residues. Germline CDR1 and CDR2: SEHNR and FQNEAQ (reference sequence).